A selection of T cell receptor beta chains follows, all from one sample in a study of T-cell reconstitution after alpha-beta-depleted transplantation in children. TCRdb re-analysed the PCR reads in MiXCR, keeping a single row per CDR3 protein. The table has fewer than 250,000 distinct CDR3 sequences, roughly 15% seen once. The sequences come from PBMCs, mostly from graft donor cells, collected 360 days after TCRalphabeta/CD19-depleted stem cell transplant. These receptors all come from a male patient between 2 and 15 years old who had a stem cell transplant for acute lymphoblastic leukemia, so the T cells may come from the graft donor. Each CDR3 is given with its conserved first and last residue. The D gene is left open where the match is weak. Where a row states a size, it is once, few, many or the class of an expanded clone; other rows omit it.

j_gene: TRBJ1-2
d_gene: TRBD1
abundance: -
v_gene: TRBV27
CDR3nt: TGTGCCAGTTCCCCCGGGACAGGGGGCCGGGGCTATGGCTACACCTTC
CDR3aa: CASSPGTGGRGYGYTF

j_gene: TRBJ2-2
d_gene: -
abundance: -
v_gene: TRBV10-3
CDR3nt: TGTGCCATCAGTGTCAAGAACACCGGGGAGCTGTTTTTT
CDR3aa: CAISVKNTGELFF

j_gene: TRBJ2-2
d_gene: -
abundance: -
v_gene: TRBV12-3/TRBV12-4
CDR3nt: TGTGCCAGCAGTCCCCAGGGGCCCGCGAACACCGGGGAGCTGTTTTTT
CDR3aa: CASSPQGPANTGELFF

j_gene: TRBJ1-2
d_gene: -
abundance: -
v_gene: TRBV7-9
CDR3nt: TGTGCCAGCAGTACACAGGGTACGAGCTACACCTTC
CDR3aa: CASSTQGTSYTF

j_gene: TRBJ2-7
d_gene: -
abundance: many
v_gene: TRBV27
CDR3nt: TGTGCCAGCAGTAAATTCTCAGCAGGGGTAAAATTGGACGAGCAGTACTTC
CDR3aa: CASSKFSAGVKLDEQYF

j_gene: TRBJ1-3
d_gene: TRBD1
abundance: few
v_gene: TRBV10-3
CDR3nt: TGTGCCATCAGGGTGACAGGGAGTAACTCTGGAAACACCATATATTTT
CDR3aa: CAIRVTGSNSGNTIYF

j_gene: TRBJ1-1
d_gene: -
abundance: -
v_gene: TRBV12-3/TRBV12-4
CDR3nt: TGTGCCAGCAGTTTAATCGCCAGGAACACTGAAGCTTTCTTT
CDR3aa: CASSLIARNTEAFF

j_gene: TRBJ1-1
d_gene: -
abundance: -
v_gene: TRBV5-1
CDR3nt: TGCGCCAGCAGCTTGGCCCGGGGGCTGAACACTGAAGCTTTCTTT
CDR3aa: CASSLARGLNTEAFF

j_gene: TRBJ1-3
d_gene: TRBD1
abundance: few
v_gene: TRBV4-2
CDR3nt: TGTGCCAGCAGCCAAGATTCCGCCGGACAGGGCTCTGGAAACACCATATATTTT
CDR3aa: CASSQDSAGQGSGNTIYF

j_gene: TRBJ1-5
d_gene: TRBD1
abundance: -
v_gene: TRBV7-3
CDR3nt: TGTGCCAGCAGCTTAACCTTTAGGGACAGGGGCAATCAGCCCCAGCATTTT
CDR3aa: CASSLTFRDRGNQPQHF

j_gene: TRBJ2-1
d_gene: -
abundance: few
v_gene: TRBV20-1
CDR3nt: TGCAGTGCCCTCTCGCCGGGAGTTGTGAATGAGCAGTTCTTC
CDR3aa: CSALSPGVVNEQFF

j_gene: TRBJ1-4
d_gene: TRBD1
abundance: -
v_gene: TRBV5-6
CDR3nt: TGTGCCAGCAGCTCGTGGACAGGGGGCGTTCGAACTAATGAAAAACTGTTTTTT
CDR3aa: CASSSWTGGVRTNEKLFF

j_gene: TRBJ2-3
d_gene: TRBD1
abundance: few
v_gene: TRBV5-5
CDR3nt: TGTGCCAGCAGCCGGACCACAGGGGGAGATACGCAGTATTTT
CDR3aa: CASSRTTGGDTQYF

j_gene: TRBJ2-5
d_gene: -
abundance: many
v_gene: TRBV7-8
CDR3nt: TGTGCCAGCAACGGAGCCTGGGAGTCAGAGACCCAGTACTTC
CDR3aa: CASNGAWESETQYF

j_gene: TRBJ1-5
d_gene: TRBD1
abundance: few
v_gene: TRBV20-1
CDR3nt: TGCAGTGCTAGACCGCGACAGGGTATTGGGGATCAGCCCCAGCATTTT
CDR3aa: CSARPRQGIGDQPQHF

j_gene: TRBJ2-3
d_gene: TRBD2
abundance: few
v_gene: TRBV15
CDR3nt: TGTGCCACCAGCAGAGATGGGGTCGGGGGGGCAGGTGATACGCAGTATTTT
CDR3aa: CATSRDGVGGAGDTQYF

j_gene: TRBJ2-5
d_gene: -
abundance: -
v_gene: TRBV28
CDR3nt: TGTGCCAGCAGTGGTTCAGGGGCCCAAGAGACCCAGTACTTC
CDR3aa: CASSGSGAQETQYF

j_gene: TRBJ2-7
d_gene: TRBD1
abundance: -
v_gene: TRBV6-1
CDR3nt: TGTGCCAGCAGCCGTACCGGGACAGGGGTCTACGAGCAGTACTTC
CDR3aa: CASSRTGTGVYEQYF

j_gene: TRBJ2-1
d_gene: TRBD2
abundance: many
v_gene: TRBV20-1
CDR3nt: TGCAGTGCTGTAGCGGGGGGCAGCTACAATGAGCAGTTCTTC
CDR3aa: CSAVAGGSYNEQFF